The 30 T cell receptor beta chains listed next were all sequenced from one sample in a study of blood T cell repertoires in COVID-19 (dated by TCRdb to 2018 to 2021). Library method: the immunoSEQ multiplex PCR assay. TCRdb limited this immuneACCESS table to in-frame rearrangements with V and J called. A share of clones is missing; checked studies link under half to unresolved V genes, and the rest is unexplained. The sample profile shows approximately 170,000 clones; about 88% of them were found once. The ten largest clones represent around 0.77% of the sample. The sample taken for sequencing was PBMCs or T cells enriched from blood (not recorded which). These receptors all stem from a woman aged 18-29 years who had recovered from COVID-19.

This chain uses TRBV5-5 with TRBJ1-5; 7 bases are shared with TRBD1. In germline, CDR1 is SGHKS, CDR2 YYEKEE (reference sequence). After removal of 7 bases from V and 5 bases from J, the junction contained 15 bases not matched to a gene. The CDR3 consists of 16 residues. CDR3 residues: CASGGGAGLPDQPQHF. Written as DNA, the CDR3 is TGTGCCAGCGGAGGGGGCGCCGGTTTGCCCGATCAGCCCCAGCATTTT.

The J gene is TRBJ1-2, the V gene TRBV6-5; the match to TRBD1 covers 7 bases. V trimming: 7 bases; J trimming: 8 bases; junction bases outside the gene matches: 7. The CDR3 has 12 residues. The germline CDR1 and CDR2 sequences are MNHEY and SVGAGI. CDR3 sequence reads: CASKGTDVGYTF. The CDR3 DNA reads TGTGCCAGCAAGGGGACAGATGTAGGCTACACCTTC.

The chain employs TRBV19 and TRBJ2-1, with 15 positions matching TRBD2. The CDR3 has 18 residues. From germline, CDR1 is LNHDA and CDR2 SQIVND (reference sequence). J gave up 0 bases and V 6 bases, and 6 bases lay outside the gene matches. The CDR3: CASRPGLAGGSSYNEQFF. In nucleotides, the CDR3 is TGTGCCAGTAGGCCGGGACTAGCGGGAGGAAGCTCCTACAATGAGCAGTTCTTC. Variable domain in full (rest from reference TRBV19 and TRBJ2-1): DGGITQSPKYLFRKEGQNVTLSCEQNLNHDAMYWYRQDPGQGLRLIYYSQIVNDFQKGDIAEGYSVSREKKESFPLTVTSAQKNPTAFYLCASRPGLAGGSSYNEQFFGPGTRLTVL.

The V and J genes are TRBV3-1 (or the pseudogene TRBV3-2) and TRBJ1-3, with a possible D match to TRBD1 (6 bases). Germline V lookup: CDR1 LGHDT, CDR2 YNNKEL (reference sequence). The CDR3 is 16 residues long. V gave up 7 bases and J gave up 2 bases, with 18 bases separating them. As DNA, the CDR3 is TGTGCCAGCACCCCTATGGCGGGGGGCCCTGGAAACACCATATATTTT. It is translated as CASTPMAGGPGNTIYF.

The V gene is TRBV16, the J gene TRBJ1-4; a possible D gene is TRBD1 (6 bases). The CDR3 is made up of 15 amino acids. The germline V and J ends were trimmed by 0 bases and 5 bases, with 10 bases remaining between them. The germline V gene encodes CDR1 KGHSY and CDR2 FQNENV. The CDR3 coding sequence is TGTGCCAGCAGCCAATCTCCAGGGGTCAATGAAAAACTGTTTTTT. Protein product: CASSQSPGVNEKLFF.

A note on this clone: One end of the junction fails to match germline, which may point to a read error. V usage is TRBV5-1 and J usage is TRBJ2-5; TRBD2 matches 7 bases. CDR1 and CDR2 from the germline V gene are SGHRS and YFSETQ. CDR3 size: 15 residues. In DNA, the CDR3 is TGCGCCAGCAGCCCTAGCGGAGATGGAAGAGAGGCCCAGTACTTC. Translating it yields CASSPSGDGREAQYF.

CDR3 sequence reads: CASSRGEVYTEAFF. DNA of the CDR3: TGTGCCAGTAGCCGTGGGGAGGTATACACTGAAGCTTTCTTT. The V call is TRBV19, the J call TRBJ1-1; no firm D call. CDR1 and CDR2 (germline): LNHDA, SQIVND (reference sequence). Trimming shortened V by 6 bases and J by 3 bases, and 14 bases separated the two germline ends. The length of the CDR3 is 14 residues.

CDR3 amino acids: CASSSKGTSGRYEQYF. CDR3 nucleotide sequence: TGTGCCAGTAGTAGCAAGGGGACTAGCGGGAGGTACGAGCAGTACTTC. The chain employs TRBV19 and TRBJ2-7, with TRBD2 matching over 15 bases. Germline lookup yields CDR1 LNHDA and CDR2 SQIVND (reference sequence). This CDR3 is 16 amino acids long. J gave up 4 bases and V 4 bases, and 5 bases lay outside the gene matches. Filled out from reference TRBV19 and TRBJ2-7, the complete variable domain reads DGGITQSPKYLFRKEGQNVTLSCEQNLNHDAMYWYRQDPGQGLRLIYYSQIVNDFQKGDIAEGYSVSREKKESFPLTVTSAQKNPTAFYLCASSSKGTSGRYEQYFGPGTRLTVT.

The rearrangement uses TRBV11-3 and TRBJ2-7; TRBD1 matches at 8 bases. V was pared by 4 bases and J by 0 bases, with 2 bases of the junction left unmatched. Germline lookup yields CDR1 SGHNT and CDR2 YENEEA. The CDR3 has 14 residues. The CDR3 DNA reads TGTGCCAGCAGCTGGACAGGGTCCTCCTACGAGCAGTACTTC. Protein product: CASSWTGSSYEQYF.

The chain couples TRBV28 to TRBJ2-3, with TRBD2 matching 7 bases. Germline CDR1 is MDHEN and CDR2 is SYDVKM. With V trimmed by 5 bases and J by 2 bases, 10 bases remained unmatched. The CDR3 spans 16 residues. The CDR3 here is CASSPPRGEDTDTQYF. The CDR3 region has the DNA TGTGCCAGCAGTCCGCCACGGGGGGAGGACACAGATACGCAGTATTTT.

The V call is TRBV5-1, the J call TRBJ2-2, with 8 nucleotides matching TRBD1. The CDR3 is 16 residues long. Germline CDR1 reads SGHRS; CDR2 reads YFSETQ. V lost 4 bases to trimming and J lost 6 bases; unmatched junction nucleotides: 11. CDR3 in DNA: TGCGCCAGCAGCCAACGGCAGGGGGCGAGCCCCGGGGAGCTGTTTTTT. It encodes CASSQRQGASPGELFF. Looking up the rest from reference TRBV5-1 and TRBJ2-2 gives the full variable domain: KAGVTQTPRYLIKTRGQQVTLSCSPISGHRSVSWYQQTPGQGLQFLFEYFSETQRNKGNFPGRFSGRQFSNSRSEMNVSTLELGDSALYLCASSQRQGASPGELFFGEGSRLTVL.

The rearrangement links TRBV4-1 to TRBJ2-3; D is unresolved. V gave up 0 bases and J gave up 0 bases, with 10 bases separating them. The CDR3 runs to 16 residues. Germline V CDR1 and CDR2: MGHRA, YSYEKL. The CDR3 spells CASSQDVFPSTDTQYF. The CDR3 DNA reads TGCGCCAGCAGCCAAGATGTCTTCCCTAGCACAGATACGCAGTATTTT.

The chain is built from TRBV18 and TRBJ1-6; TRBD1 might be the D (5 bases). The V gene's germline CDR1 is KGHSH and CDR2 LQKENI. V dropped 6 bases and J dropped 10 bases, with 19 bases sitting between them. The CDR3 length is 15 residues. For the CDR3, the DNA is TGTGCCAGCTCGGGCGGATGGGGGGGAGACTCACCCCTCCACTTT. Its protein product is CASSGGWGGDSPLHF.

The chain joins TRBV6-5 to TRBJ2-7; possibly TRBD1 for D (5 bases). V was clipped by 7 bases and J by 4 bases, with 20 bases between them. Germline V gene data show CDR1 as MNHEY and CDR2 as SVGAGI. This CDR3 has 15 residues. The CDR3 loop is CASIPAVDSSYEQYF. CDR3 nucleotides: TGTGCCAGCATTCCGGCTGTTGACAGCTCATACGAGCAGTACTTC.

This chain uses TRBV11-1 with TRBJ2-7; 8 nucleotides line up with TRBD2. Germline CDR1 SGHAT, CDR2 FQDESV (reference sequence). V shed 5 bases, J shed 2 bases, and the junction held 11 bases outside the gene matches. This CDR3 is built from 16 residues. CDR3 sequence reads: CASSVRLGGGPYEQYF. For the CDR3, the DNA is TGTGCCAGCAGCGTGAGACTCGGCGGGGGGCCCTACGAGCAGTACTTC.

The rearrangement joins TRBV2 to TRBJ1-5; TRBD1 might be the D (5 bases). The germline V gene has CDR1 SNHLY and CDR2 FYNNEI. The CDR3 is 17 residues long. The V end was cut by 6 bases, the J end by 1 base, with 19 bases between. The CDR3, as DNA: TGTGCCAGCAGGAGACAGAAAATAGGTGGAAGCAATCAGCCCCAGCATTTT. Protein product: CASRRQKIGGSNQPQHF.

As concerns this clone: Other DNA sequences within the sample encode an identical CDR3. The J gene is TRBJ1-1, the V gene TRBV5-4, with D perhaps matching TRBD1 (5 bases). CDR3 length: 13 residues. Trimming left V 2 bases short and J 2 bases short, with 7 bases between. CDR1 and CDR2 from the germline V gene are SGHNT and YYREEE (reference sequence). DNA of the CDR3: TGTGCCAGCAGCTTAACAGGCAACACTGAAGCTTTCTTT. As protein: CASSLTGNTEAFF.

This rearrangement joins TRBV19 to TRBJ2-1, with 10 bases that match TRBD2. The CDR3 has 18 amino acids. The junction had 11 bases not matched to a gene; V was cut back by 6 bases and J by 0 bases. The germline CDR1 and CDR2 sequences are LNHDA and SQIVND (reference sequence). CDR3 loop: CASSVVAGGGSSYNEQFF. The CDR3 coding sequence is TGTGCCAGTAGCGTCGTAGCGGGAGGCGGAAGCTCCTACAATGAGCAGTTCTTC. Full variable domain (rest looked up from reference TRBV19 and TRBJ2-1): DGGITQSPKYLFRKEGQNVTLSCEQNLNHDAMYWYRQDPGQGLRLIYYSQIVNDFQKGDIAEGYSVSREKKESFPLTVTSAQKNPTAFYLCASSVVAGGGSSYNEQFFGPGTRLTVL.

The genes are TRBV27 and TRBJ2-7; 11 bases are a match to TRBD2. The CDR3 sequence is 16 residues long. Germline CDR1 MNHEY, CDR2 SMNVEV (reference sequence). With V trimmed by 6 bases and J by 2 bases, 9 bases remained unmatched. The chain's CDR3 is CASSRTSGPGTYEQYF. The CDR3 coding sequence is TGTGCCAGCAGCCGGACTAGCGGGCCCGGAACCTACGAGCAGTACTTC.

The chain is built from TRBV28 and TRBJ2-3, with 8 bases fitting TRBD1. The CDR3 consists of 12 residues. Germline values: CDR1 MDHEN, CDR2 SYDVKM. Trimming took 6 bases from V and 9 from J; bases not matched to a gene: 5. The CDR3 bases are TGTGCCAGCAGCCAGGGACAGGTAACGCAGTATTTT. Residues: CASSQGQVTQYF. Together with reference TRBV28 and TRBJ2-3, the CDR3 gives the full variable domain: DVKVTQSSRYLVKRTGEKVFLECVQDMDHENMFWYRQDPGLGLRLIYFSYDVKMKEKGDIPEGYSVSREKKERFSLILESASTNQTSMYLCASSQGQVTQYFGPGTRLTVL.

The genes are TRBV7-2 and TRBJ2-2; 7 nucleotides align to TRBD1. Looked up from germline, CDR1 is SGHTA and CDR2 is FQGNSA. The CDR3 is 16 amino acids. Trimming cost V 5 bases and J 0 bases; bases outside gene matches: 6. The CDR3 is CASSEFTGANTGELFF. The CDR3 DNA reads as TGTGCCAGCAGCGAGTTCACAGGGGCGAACACCGGGGAGCTGTTTTTT.

The chain uses TRBV7-9 and TRBJ2-3; 8 bases line up with TRBD1. Germline V CDR1 and CDR2: SEHNR, FQNEAQ (reference sequence). J gave up 5 bases and V 7 bases, and 11 bases lay outside the gene matches. The CDR3 is 15 residues long. CDR3 DNA: TGTGCCAGCATCAACACGGCAGGGGGCTTAGATACGCAGTATTTT. Amino acid sequence: CASINTAGGLDTQYF.

The rearrangement links TRBV12-5 to TRBJ1-5; unclear D gene. The CDR3 is 13 amino acids. The germline CDR1 and CDR2 sequences are LGHNT and FRNRAP. Trimming removed 2 bases at V and 6 bases at J, with 8 bases between. The CDR3 spells CASGLLGSQPQHF. The CDR3, as DNA: TGTGCTAGTGGTTTGCTGGGCTCTCAGCCCCAGCATTTT.

The V and J genes are TRBV28 and TRBJ1-5; no clear D. CDR1 is MDHEN, CDR2 SYDVKM, per germline. V was shortened by 2 bases and J by 2 bases, with 10 bases between the two germline ends. The CDR3 has 15 residues. The CDR3 is CASSLPTLGNQPQHF. CDR3 coding DNA: TGTGCCAGCAGTTTACCGACACTCGGCAATCAGCCCCAGCATTTT.

V gene TRBV7-2 combines with J gene TRBJ2-1, with D unresolved. Germline CDR1 is SGHTA and CDR2 is FQGNSA. Trimming removed 5 bases at V and 8 bases at J, with 19 bases between. The CDR3 covers 15 residues. The CDR3 DNA reads as TGTGCCAGCAGCGTGCCCAGTCTAGTTGCCCATGAGCAGTTCTTC. This translates into CASSVPSLVAHEQFF.

V gene TRBV25-1 combines with J gene TRBJ2-3; TRBD1 matches 10 bases. The germline gives CDR1 MGHDK, CDR2 SYGVNS. The ends lost 6 bases at V and 5 bases at J; junction bases unmatched: 8. The CDR3 runs to 15 residues. CDR3 sequence (DNA): TGTGCCAGCAGCCAGACAGGGGGCGCGGGAGATACGCAGTATTTT. It is translated as CASSQTGGAGDTQYF.

CDR3 in DNA: TGCGCCAGCAGCTTGGCCCTCGGACAGGGGGCAGATACGCAGTATTTT. Amino acid sequence: CASSLALGQGADTQYF. The chain joins TRBV5-1 to TRBJ2-3; TRBD1 matches 10 bases. Germline CDR1 SGHRS, CDR2 YFSETQ. The V and J ends lost 0 bases and 4 bases, in that order; junction bases with no gene match: 5. This CDR3 is 16 amino acids long.

The rearrangement uses TRBV5-1 and TRBJ1-4, with no clear D. CDR3 length equals 16 residues. V was trimmed by 2 bases and J by 0 bases, leaving 11 bases between them. Per germline, CDR1 SGHRS and CDR2 YFSETQ. This CDR3 reads CASSFRLFATNEKLFF. CDR3 DNA: TGCGCCAGCAGCTTTAGACTATTTGCAACTAATGAAAAACTGTTTTTT.

This CDR3 reads CASSRRTGTGNTIYF. CDR3 nucleotides: TGTGCCAGCAGCCGCAGGACAGGGACTGGAAACACCATATATTTT. The rearrangement joins TRBV14 to TRBJ1-3; TRBD1 matches at 8 bases. The CDR3 extends over 15 amino acids. The V gene end was trimmed by 4 bases and the J gene end by 2 bases; junction bases not matched to a gene: 4. Germline V gives CDR1 SGHDN, CDR2 FVKESK.

The chain uses TRBV11-2 and TRBJ2-3; 10 nucleotides agree with TRBD2. With 2 bases clipped from V and 3 bases from J, the junction kept 5 bases outside the gene matches. The CDR3 totals 16 residues. Germline values: CDR1 SGHAT, CDR2 FQNNGV. The CDR3 DNA follows: TGTGCCAGCAGCTTAATAGCGGGAGGTCGAACAGATACGCAGTATTTT. It is translated as CASSLIAGGRTDTQYF.